The next 13 T cell receptor beta chains were all read from a single sample in a study of OX40 agonist ivuxolimab in advanced cancers. Profiling relied on immunoSEQ multiplex PCR, and the TCRdb table lists in-frame clones only, not all of them. The table has 100,000 or so clones, roughly 90% seen once. This specimen was CD4+ or CD8+ T cells sorted from blood, taken in a trial of the OX40 agonist ivuxolimab. These receptor sequences come from an adult with an advanced solid tumor such as melanoma, head and neck, liver or kidney cancer.

The chain uses TRBV6-1 and TRBJ2-3, with a weak D call TRBD1 (6 bases). This CDR3 has 13 amino acids. V was pared by 8 bases and J by 3 bases, with 12 bases between. Germline V gene lookup returns CDR1 MNHNS and CDR2 SASEGT. CDR3 sequence reads: CASAYRGTDTQYF. CDR3 DNA: TGTGCCAGCGCTTATAGGGGGACAGATACGCAGTATTTT.

The V and J genes are TRBV27 and TRBJ2-2; 11 positions match TRBD2. The CDR3 covers 15 residues. V trimming: 1 base; J trimming: 7 bases; junction bases outside the gene matches: 2. CDR1 and CDR2 (germline): MNHEY, SMNVEV (reference sequence). DNA for the CDR3: TGTGCCAGCAGTTTATTAGCGGGAGGGGTCGGGGAGCTGTTTTTT. It encodes CASSLLAGGVGELFF.

The chain links TRBV19 to TRBJ1-3; D gene unclear. The CDR3 contains 16 residues. Trimming took 5 bases from V and 0 from J, leaving 14 bases between them. Germline assignment: CDR1 LNHDA and CDR2 SQIVND (reference sequence). The CDR3 DNA is TGTGCCAGTAGTCCCGAGACTCGTAGCTCTGGAAACACCATATATTTT. Translated, it gives CASSPETRSSGNTIYF.

The chain employs TRBV7-8 and TRBJ1-2; D unresolved. The CDR3 has 13 amino acids. Trimming took 7 bases from V and 8 from J, leaving 17 bases between them. The germline CDR1 and CDR2 sequences are SGHVS and FQNEAQ. The CDR3 sequence: CASTPLLDIGYTF. CDR3 sequence (DNA): TGTGCCAGCACCCCCCTCCTTGATATAGGCTACACCTTC.

DNA for the CDR3: TGTGCCAGCAGCGACCTTAGTGTAGAGCAGCCCCAGCATTTT. As protein: CASSDLSVEQPQHF. The gene calls are TRBV2 and TRBJ1-5; no clear D. This CDR3 spans 14 amino acids. The V gene lost 6 bases and the J gene lost 7 bases, with 16 bases spanning the gap. Germline values: CDR1 SNHLY, CDR2 FYNNEI.

The chain combines TRBV7-9 with TRBJ1-1; D remains ambiguous. The CDR3 extends over 10 amino acids. The V gene lost 8 bases and the J gene lost 7 bases, with 8 bases spanning the gap. Germline assignment: CDR1 SEHNR and CDR2 FQNEAQ (reference sequence). The CDR3 loop is CASSRGEAFF. The CDR3 DNA reads as TGTGCCAGCTCACGGGGTGAAGCTTTCTTT.

The chain recombines TRBV5-1 with TRBJ1-4; 8 bases are a match to TRBD1. The CDR3 loop spans 16 amino acids. The V gene end was trimmed by 4 bases and the J gene end by 5 bases; junction bases not matched to a gene: 10. Germline V CDR1 and CDR2: SGHRS, YFSETQ. The chain's CDR3 is CASSDRGPIVNEKLFF. The CDR3 region has the DNA TGCGCCAGCAGCGACAGGGGCCCGATCGTAAATGAAAAACTGTTTTTT.

This clone was found once. The chain uses TRBV6-6 and TRBJ2-3, with 9 bases fitting TRBD2. V was pared by 5 bases and J by 0 bases, with 6 bases of the junction left unmatched. The CDR3 contains 16 residues. CDR1 is MNHNY, CDR2 SVGAGI, per germline (reference sequence). The CDR3 reads CASSANLAGSTDTQYF. CDR3 coding DNA: TGTGCCAGCAGTGCTAACCTAGCGGGAAGCACAGATACGCAGTATTTT.

This chain joins TRBV6-5 and TRBJ1-2, with 7 bases matching TRBD1. With 6 bases clipped from V and 4 bases from J, the junction kept 5 bases outside the gene matches. Germline assignment: CDR1 MNHEY and CDR2 SVGAGI. The CDR3 length is 13 residues. CDR3 sequence (DNA): TGTGCCAGCAGCTTACAGGGGAGCTATGGCTACACCTTC. It is translated as CASSLQGSYGYTF.

This clone was detected ten times or more. In nucleotides, the CDR3 is TGTGCCAGCGGGGAGGGGGGGGACGTACAGCCCCAGCATTTT. This gives the protein CASGEGGDVQPQHF. This chain joins TRBV6-6 and TRBJ1-5, with a possible D match to TRBD1 (6 bases). CDR3 length: 14 amino acids. The germline V gene has CDR1 MNHNY and CDR2 SVGAGI (reference sequence). Trimming took 8 bases from V and 7 from J, leaving 18 bases between them.

The gene calls are TRBV13 and TRBJ2-7, with 9 bases identical to TRBD1. The V gene's germline CDR1 is PRHDT and CDR2 FYEKMQ (reference sequence). There are 14 residues in the CDR3. J lost 5 bases, V lost 4 bases, and 6 bases had no gene match. In DNA form, the CDR3 reads TGTGCCAGCAGCTCGCTGGGACAGGGTAACGAGCAGTACTTC. Translation gives CASSSLGQGNEQYF.

The V call is TRBV5-3, the J call TRBJ2-7; 11 positions match TRBD2. TRBV5-3 is reported as an ORF; its role is uncertain. V lost 2 bases, J lost 3 bases, and 10 bases stayed unmatched. This CDR3 contains 17 residues. The CDR3 is CARSFSKIAGGLYEQYF. CDR3 bases: TGTGCCAGAAGCTTCTCGAAAATAGCGGGAGGGCTCTACGAGCAGTACTTC.

This chain joins TRBV25-1 and TRBJ2-2; D is ambiguous. Germline loops: CDR1 MGHDK, CDR2 SYGVNS. The CDR3 has 9 amino acids. V lost 9 bases and J 8 bases, leaving 4 bases between the germline ends. The chain's CDR3 is CARPGELFF. CDR3 sequence (DNA): TGTGCCAGACCTGGGGAGCTGTTTTTT.